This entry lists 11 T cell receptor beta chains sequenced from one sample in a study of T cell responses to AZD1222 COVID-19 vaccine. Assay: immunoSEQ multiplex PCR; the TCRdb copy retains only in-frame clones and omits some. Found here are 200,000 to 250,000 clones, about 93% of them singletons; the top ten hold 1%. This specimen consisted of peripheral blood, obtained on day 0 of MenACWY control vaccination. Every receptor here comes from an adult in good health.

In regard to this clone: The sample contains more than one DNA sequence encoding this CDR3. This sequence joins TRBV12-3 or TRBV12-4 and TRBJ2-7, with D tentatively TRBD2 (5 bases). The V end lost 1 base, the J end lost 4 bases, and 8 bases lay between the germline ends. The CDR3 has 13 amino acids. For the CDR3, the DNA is TGTGCCAGCAGTTTAGTCCGGGGTTACGAGCAGTACTTC. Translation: CASSLVRGYEQYF.

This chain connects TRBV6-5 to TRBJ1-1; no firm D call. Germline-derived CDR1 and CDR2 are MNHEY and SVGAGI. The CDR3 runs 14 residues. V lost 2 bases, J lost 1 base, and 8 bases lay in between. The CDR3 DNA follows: TGTGCCAGCAGTTACACCCACGGGAACACTGAAGCTTTCTTT. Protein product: CASSYTHGNTEAFF.

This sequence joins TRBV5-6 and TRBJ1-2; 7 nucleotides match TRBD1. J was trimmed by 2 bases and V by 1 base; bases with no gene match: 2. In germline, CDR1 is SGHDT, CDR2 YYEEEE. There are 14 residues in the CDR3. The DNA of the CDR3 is TGTGCCAGCAGCTTGCAGGGGGGGAACTATGGCTACACCTTC. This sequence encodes CASSLQGGNYGYTF.

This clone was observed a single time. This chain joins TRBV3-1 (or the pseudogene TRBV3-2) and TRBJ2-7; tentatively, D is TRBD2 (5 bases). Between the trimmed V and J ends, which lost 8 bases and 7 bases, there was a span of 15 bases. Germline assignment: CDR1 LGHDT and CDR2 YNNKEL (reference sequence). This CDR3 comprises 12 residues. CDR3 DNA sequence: TGTGCCAGCGCCGAACAAAGGGAGGAGCAGTACTTC. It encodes CASAEQREEQYF.

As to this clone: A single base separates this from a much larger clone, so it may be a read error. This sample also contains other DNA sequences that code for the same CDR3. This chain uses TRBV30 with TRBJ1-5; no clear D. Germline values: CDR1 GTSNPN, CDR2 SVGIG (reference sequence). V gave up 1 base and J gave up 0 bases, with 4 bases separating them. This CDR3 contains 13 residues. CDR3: CAWSADSNQPQHF. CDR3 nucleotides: TGTGCCTGGAGTGCAGATAGCAATCAGCCCCAGCATTTT.

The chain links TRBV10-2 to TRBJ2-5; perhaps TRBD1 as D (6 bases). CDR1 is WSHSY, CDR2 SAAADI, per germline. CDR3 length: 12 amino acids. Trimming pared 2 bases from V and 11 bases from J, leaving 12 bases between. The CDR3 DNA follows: TGCGCCAGCAGTGAGGGGGGCCTCGTTCAGTACTTC. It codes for CASSEGGLVQYF.

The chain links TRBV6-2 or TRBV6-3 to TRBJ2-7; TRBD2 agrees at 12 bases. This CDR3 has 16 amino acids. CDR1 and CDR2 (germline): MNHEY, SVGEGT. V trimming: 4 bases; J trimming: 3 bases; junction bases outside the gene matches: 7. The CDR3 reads CASSFSGTSGFYEQYF. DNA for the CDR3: TGTGCCAGCAGTTTTTCCGGGACTAGCGGGTTCTACGAGCAGTACTTC.

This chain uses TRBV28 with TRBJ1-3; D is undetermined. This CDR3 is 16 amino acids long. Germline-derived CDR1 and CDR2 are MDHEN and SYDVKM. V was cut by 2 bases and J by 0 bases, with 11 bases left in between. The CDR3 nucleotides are TGTGCCAGCAGTTTAAGTACAGCTTCCTCTGGAAACACCATATATTTT. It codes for CASSLSTASSGNTIYF.

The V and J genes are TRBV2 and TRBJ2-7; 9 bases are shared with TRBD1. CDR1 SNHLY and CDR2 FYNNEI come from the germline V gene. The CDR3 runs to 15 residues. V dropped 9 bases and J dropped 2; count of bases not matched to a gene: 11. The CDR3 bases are TGTGCCAGGGCCCCAATCGGGACAGGGACCTACGAGCAGTACTTC. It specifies CARAPIGTGTYEQYF.

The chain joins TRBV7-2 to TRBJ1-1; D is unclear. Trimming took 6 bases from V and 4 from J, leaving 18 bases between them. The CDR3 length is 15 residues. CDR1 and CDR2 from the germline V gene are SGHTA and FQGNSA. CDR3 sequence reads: CASSMSRLTGTEAFF. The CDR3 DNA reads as TGTGCCAGCAGTATGAGCCGGCTAACGGGCACTGAAGCTTTCTTT.

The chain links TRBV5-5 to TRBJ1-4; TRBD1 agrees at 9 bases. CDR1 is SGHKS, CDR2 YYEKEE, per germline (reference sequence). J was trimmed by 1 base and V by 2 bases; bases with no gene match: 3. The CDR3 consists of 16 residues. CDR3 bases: TGTGCCAGCAGCTTCGACAGGGGGGGAACTAATGAAAAACTGTTTTTT. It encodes CASSFDRGGTNEKLFF.